Presented here are 12 T cell receptor beta chains from one specimen sequenced in a study of T cell responses to AZD1222 COVID-19 vaccine. The assay was immunoSEQ multiplex PCR, and TCRdb's table has in-frame clones only and misses some. The table records about 130,000 clones, about 85% of them present only once. The sample was peripheral blood, taken on day 0 of AZD1222 vaccination. The receptors come from an adult in good health.

Here the CDR3 reads CASSLAGGKTYEQYF. CDR3 DNA sequence: TGTGCCAGCAGCTTGGCCGGGGGAAAAACCTACGAGCAGTACTTC. The chain is built from TRBV5-6 and TRBJ2-7, with D perhaps matching TRBD2 (6 bases). From germline, CDR1 is SGHDT and CDR2 YYEEEE. This CDR3 spans 15 amino acids. Between the trimmed V and J ends, which lost 0 bases and 2 bases, there was a span of 12 bases. Combining the CDR3 with reference TRBV5-6 and TRBJ2-7 gives the whole variable domain DAGVTQSPTHLIKTRGQQVTLRCSPKSGHDTVSWYQQALGQGPQFIFQYYEEEERQRGNFPDRFSGHQFPNYSSELNVNALLLGDSALYLCASSLAGGKTYEQYFGPGTRLTVT.

The V and J genes are TRBV7-6 and TRBJ2-5; 7 bases are a match to TRBD2. The CDR3 loop spans 15 amino acids. V shed 0 bases, J shed 1 base, and the junction held 2 bases outside the gene matches. Germline V gene sequence: CDR1 SGHVS, CDR2 FNYEAQ. Here the CDR3 reads CASSLAGGSQETQYF. CDR3 nucleotides: TGTGCCAGCAGCTTAGCGGGAGGGTCCCAAGAGACCCAGTACTTC. Based on the CDR3 plus reference TRBV7-6 and TRBJ2-5, the full variable domain is GAGVSQSPRYKVTKRGQDVALRCDPISGHVSLYWYRQALGQGPEFLTYFNYEAQQDKSGLPNDRFSAERPEGSISTLTIQRTEQRDSAMYRCASSLAGGSQETQYFGPGTRLLVL.

This chain links TRBV28 with TRBJ2-7; 10 bases agree with TRBD1. V lost 5 bases to trimming and J lost 8 bases; unmatched junction nucleotides: 6. The CDR3 length is 13 residues. Germline-derived CDR1 and CDR2 are MDHEN and SYDVKM. CDR3 protein: CASSGPGQGKQYF. The CDR3, as DNA: TGTGCCAGCAGTGGCCCGGGACAGGGGAAGCAGTACTTC.

J is TRBJ1-2 and V is TRBV7-9, with D unclear. V dropped 1 base and J dropped 4 bases, with 4 bases sitting between them. The CDR3 extends over 12 amino acids. Per germline, CDR1 SEHNR and CDR2 FQNEAQ (reference sequence). This CDR3 reads CASSLDSYGYTF. CDR3 bases: TGTGCCAGCAGCTTAGACAGCTATGGCTACACCTTC.

The chain combines TRBV7-3 with TRBJ1-1, with a weak D call TRBD1 (5 bases). The CDR3 is 14 residues long. Germline V gene sequence: CDR1 SGHTA, CDR2 FQGTGA. V was shortened by 4 bases and J by 3 bases, with 12 bases between the two germline ends. Here the CDR3 reads CASSSRAWDTEAFF. CDR3 nucleotide sequence: TGTGCCAGCAGCTCCAGGGCATGGGACACTGAAGCTTTCTTT.

The chain joins TRBV28 to TRBJ1-2; TRBD1 is a possible D gene (5 bases). CDR1 and CDR2 from the germline V gene are MDHEN and SYDVKM. Trimming shortened V by 6 bases and J by 6 bases, and 17 bases separated the two germline ends. CDR3 length equals 14 residues. CDR3 DNA: TGTGCCAGCAGGTCCACCGGGGCGGGTAATGGCTACACCTTC. Translation gives CASRSTGAGNGYTF.

This sequence joins TRBV11-2 and TRBJ2-2, with 9 bases identical to TRBD1. Trimming took 3 bases from V and 4 from J; bases not matched to a gene: 9. The CDR3 runs to 17 residues. The germline V gene encodes CDR1 SGHAT and CDR2 FQNNGV. CDR3 residues: CASSLTWGQGRTGELFF. The CDR3 DNA reads TGTGCCAGCAGCTTGACATGGGGACAGGGCCGCACCGGGGAGCTGTTTTTT.

This clone appeared a single time. The rearrangement joins TRBV6-5 to TRBJ1-2; D unresolved. This CDR3 has 14 amino acids. CDR1 and CDR2 from the germline V gene are MNHEY and SVGAGI. The V gene lost 6 bases and the J gene lost 10 bases, with 21 bases spanning the gap. For the CDR3, the DNA is TGTGCCAGCAGCCTTCCAAGTGAGGGTTCTGACTACACCTTC. Translation: CASSLPSEGSDYTF.

The count of this clone is one. Written as DNA, the CDR3 is TGTGCTAGTGGTTTGGTAGACGGACTCGCAGGGGAGCAGTACTTC. Translating it yields CASGLVDGLAGEQYF. This sequence joins TRBV12-5 and TRBJ2-7; the D gene could be TRBD1 or TRBD2 (5 bases each). CDR3 length: 15 residues. Looked up from germline, CDR1 is LGHNT and CDR2 is FRNRAP. Between the trimmed V and J ends, which lost 0 bases and 7 bases, there was a span of 16 bases.

The chain has TRBV7-9 and TRBJ1-1; weak D call: TRBD1 (5 bases). The CDR3 consists of 15 residues. V lost 5 bases to trimming and J lost 5 bases, with 18 bases between them. In germline, CDR1 is SEHNR, CDR2 FQNEAQ (reference sequence). The CDR3 nucleotides read TGTGCCAGCAGCCACAACCCCCTGGGACGGACTGAAGCTTTCTTT. This translates into CASSHNPLGRTEAFF.

This clone appeared once. The chain recombines TRBV2 with TRBJ1-1; D gene unclear. V was pared by 4 bases and J by 0 bases, with 9 bases between. The CDR3 loop spans 14 amino acids. The germline gives CDR1 SNHLY, CDR2 FYNNEI. This CDR3 is CASSVGRMNTEAFF. For the CDR3, the DNA is TGTGCCAGCAGTGTGGGCAGGATGAACACTGAAGCTTTCTTT. Full variable domain (outside the CDR3, taken from reference TRBV2 and TRBJ1-1): EPEVTQTPSHQVTQMGQEVILRCVPISNHLYFYWYRQILGQKVEFLVSFYNNEISEKSEIFDDQFSVERPDGSNFTLKIRSTKLEDSAMYFCASSVGRMNTEAFFGQGTRLTVV.

The V gene is TRBV5-8, the J gene TRBJ2-7; D unresolved. The CDR3 spans 11 residues. V gave up 4 bases and J gave up 9 bases, with 11 bases separating them. Germline values: CDR1 SGHTS, CDR2 YDEGEE. The CDR3 spells CASSLSDGQYF. In DNA, the CDR3 is TGTGCCAGCAGCCTATCCGATGGGCAGTACTTC.